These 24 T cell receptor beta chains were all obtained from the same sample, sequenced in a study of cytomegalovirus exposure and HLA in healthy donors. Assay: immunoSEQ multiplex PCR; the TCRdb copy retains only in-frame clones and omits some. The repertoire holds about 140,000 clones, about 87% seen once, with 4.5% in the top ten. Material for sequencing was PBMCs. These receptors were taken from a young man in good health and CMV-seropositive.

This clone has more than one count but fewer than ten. The CDR3 here is CASSQAGGNQPQHF. CDR3 DNA: TGCGCCAGCAGCCAAGCAGGGGGCAATCAGCCCCAGCATTTT. This chain joins TRBV4-1 and TRBJ1-5, with D perhaps matching TRBD1 (6 bases). This CDR3 contains 14 residues. The V end was cut by 1 base, the J end by 2 bases, with 6 bases between. Germline V gene lookup returns CDR1 MGHRA and CDR2 YSYEKL.

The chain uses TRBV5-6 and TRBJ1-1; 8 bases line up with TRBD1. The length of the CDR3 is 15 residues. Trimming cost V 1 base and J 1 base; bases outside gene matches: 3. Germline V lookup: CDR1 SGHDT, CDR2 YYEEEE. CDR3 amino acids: CASSLLGTGNTEAFF. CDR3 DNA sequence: TGTGCCAGCAGCTTGTTAGGGACAGGGAACACTGAAGCTTTCTTT.

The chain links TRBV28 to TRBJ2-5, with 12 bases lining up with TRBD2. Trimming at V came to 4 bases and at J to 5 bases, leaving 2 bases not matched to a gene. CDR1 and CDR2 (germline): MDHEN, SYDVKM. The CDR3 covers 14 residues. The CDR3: CASSSSGGAETQYF. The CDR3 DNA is TGTGCCAGCAGTTCTAGCGGGGGGGCGGAGACCCAGTACTTC.

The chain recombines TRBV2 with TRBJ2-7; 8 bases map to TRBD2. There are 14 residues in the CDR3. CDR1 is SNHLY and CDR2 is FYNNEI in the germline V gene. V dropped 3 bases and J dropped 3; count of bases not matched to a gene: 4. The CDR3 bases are TGTGCCAGCAGTGAGGGAGGGACTAGCTACGAGCAGTACTTC. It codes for CASSEGGTSYEQYF.

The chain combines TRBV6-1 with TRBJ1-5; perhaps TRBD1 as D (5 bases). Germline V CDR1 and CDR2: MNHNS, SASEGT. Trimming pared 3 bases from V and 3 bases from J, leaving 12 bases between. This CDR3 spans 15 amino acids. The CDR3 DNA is TGTGCCAGCAGTGACCCGGGACTGATCAATCAGCCCCAGCATTTT. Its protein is CASSDPGLINQPQHF.

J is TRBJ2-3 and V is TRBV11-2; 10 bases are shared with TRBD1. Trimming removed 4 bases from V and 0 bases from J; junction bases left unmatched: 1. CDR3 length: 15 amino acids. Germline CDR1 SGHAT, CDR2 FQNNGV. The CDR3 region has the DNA TGTGCCAGCAGCTGGGACAGGGGTAGCACAGATACGCAGTATTTT. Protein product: CASSWDRGSTDTQYF.

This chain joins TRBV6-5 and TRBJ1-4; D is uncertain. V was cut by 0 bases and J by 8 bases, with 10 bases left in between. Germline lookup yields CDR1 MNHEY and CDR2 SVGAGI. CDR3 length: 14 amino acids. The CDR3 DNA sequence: TGTGCCAGCAGTTACTCTGCATTAGCGGAAAAACTGTTTTTT. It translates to CASSYSALAEKLFF.

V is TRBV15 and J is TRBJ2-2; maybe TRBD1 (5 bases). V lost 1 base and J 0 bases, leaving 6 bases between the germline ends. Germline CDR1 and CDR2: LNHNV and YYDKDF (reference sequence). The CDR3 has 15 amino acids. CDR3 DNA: TGTGCCACCAGCAGAGGACAGACGAACACCGGGGAGCTGTTTTTT. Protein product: CATSRGQTNTGELFF.

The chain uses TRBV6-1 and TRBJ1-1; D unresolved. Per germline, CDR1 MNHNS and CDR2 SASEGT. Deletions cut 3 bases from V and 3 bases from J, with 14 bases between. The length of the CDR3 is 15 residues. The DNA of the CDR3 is TGTGCCAGCAGTGACCGCAGGAGGGTAGACACTGAAGCTTTCTTT. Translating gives CASSDRRRVDTEAFF.

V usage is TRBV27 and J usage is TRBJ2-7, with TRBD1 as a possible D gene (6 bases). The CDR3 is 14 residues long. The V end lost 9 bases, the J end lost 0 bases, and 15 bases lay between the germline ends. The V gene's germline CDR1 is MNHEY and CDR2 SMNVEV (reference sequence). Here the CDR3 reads CARGSQGTSYEQYF. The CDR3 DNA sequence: TGTGCCAGGGGTAGCCAGGGGACCTCCTACGAGCAGTACTTC.

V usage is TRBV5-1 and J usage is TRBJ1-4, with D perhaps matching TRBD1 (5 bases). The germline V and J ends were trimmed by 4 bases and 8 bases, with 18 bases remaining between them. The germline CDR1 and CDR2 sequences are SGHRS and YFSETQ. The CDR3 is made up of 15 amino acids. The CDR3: CASSPLEGVNEKLFF. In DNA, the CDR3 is TGCGCCAGCAGCCCCTTAGAAGGGGTTAACGAAAAACTGTTTTTT.

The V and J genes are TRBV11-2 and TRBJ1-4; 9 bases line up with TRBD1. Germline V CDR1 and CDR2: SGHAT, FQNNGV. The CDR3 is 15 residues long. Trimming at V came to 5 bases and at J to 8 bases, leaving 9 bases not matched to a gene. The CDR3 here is CASSTLQGAEEKLFF. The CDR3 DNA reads TGTGCCAGCAGCACTCTACAGGGGGCGGAGGAAAAACTGTTTTTT.

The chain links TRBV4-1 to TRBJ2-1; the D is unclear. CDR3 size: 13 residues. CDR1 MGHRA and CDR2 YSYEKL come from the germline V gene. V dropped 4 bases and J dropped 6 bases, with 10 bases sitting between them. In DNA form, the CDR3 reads TGCGCCAGCAGCCGACTCCTTATCAATGAGCAGTTCTTC. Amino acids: CASSRLLINEQFF.

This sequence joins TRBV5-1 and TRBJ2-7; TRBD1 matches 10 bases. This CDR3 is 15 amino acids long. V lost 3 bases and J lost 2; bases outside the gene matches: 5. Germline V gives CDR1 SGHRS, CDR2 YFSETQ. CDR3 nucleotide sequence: TGCGCCAGCAGCTCGAGGGACAGGGGACCCTACGAGCAGTACTTC. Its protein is CASSSRDRGPYEQYF.

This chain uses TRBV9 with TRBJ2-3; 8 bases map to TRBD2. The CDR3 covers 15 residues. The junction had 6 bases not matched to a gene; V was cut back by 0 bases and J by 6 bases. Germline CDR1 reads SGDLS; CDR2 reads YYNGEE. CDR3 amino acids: CASSVVGSGEDTQYF. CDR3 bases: TGTGCCAGCAGCGTAGTAGGTAGCGGGGAGGATACGCAGTATTTT.

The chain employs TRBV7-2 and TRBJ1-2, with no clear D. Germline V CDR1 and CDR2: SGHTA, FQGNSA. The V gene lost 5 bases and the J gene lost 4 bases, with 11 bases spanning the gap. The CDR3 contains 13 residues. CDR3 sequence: CASSTRSSYGYTF. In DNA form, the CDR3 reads TGTGCCAGCAGCACTAGGAGCAGCTATGGCTACACCTTC.

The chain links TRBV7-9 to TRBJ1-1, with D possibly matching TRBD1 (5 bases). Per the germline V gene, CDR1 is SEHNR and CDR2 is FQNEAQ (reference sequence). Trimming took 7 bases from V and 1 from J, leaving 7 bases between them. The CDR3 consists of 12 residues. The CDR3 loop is CASKGRNTEAFF. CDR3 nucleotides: TGTGCCAGCAAGGGGCGGAACACTGAAGCTTTCTTT. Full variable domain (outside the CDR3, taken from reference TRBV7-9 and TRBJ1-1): DTGVSQNPRHKITKRGQNVTFRCDPISEHNRLYWYRQTLGQGPEFLTYFQNEAQLEKSRLLSDRFSAERPKGSFSTLEIQRTEQGDSAMYLCASKGRNTEAFFGQGTRLTVV.

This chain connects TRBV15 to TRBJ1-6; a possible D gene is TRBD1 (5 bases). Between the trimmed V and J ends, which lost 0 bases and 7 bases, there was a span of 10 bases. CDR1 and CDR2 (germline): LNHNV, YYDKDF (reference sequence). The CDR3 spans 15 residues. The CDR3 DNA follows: TGTGCCACCAGCAGAGATTTAGGGGTGAATTCACCCCTCCACTTT. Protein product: CATSRDLGVNSPLHF.

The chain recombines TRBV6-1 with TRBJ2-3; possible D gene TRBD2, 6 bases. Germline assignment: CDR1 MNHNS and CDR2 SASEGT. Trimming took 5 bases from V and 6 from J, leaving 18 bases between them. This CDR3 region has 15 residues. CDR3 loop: CASSTGTLHWDTQYF. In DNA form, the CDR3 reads TGTGCCAGCAGTACCGGGACTCTACACTGGGATACGCAGTATTTT.

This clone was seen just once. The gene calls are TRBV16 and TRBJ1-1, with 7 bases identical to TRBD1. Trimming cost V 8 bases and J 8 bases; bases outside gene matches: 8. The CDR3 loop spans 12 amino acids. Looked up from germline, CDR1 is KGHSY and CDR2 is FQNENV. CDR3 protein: CASRVDRAEAFF. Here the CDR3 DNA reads TGTGCCAGCCGCGTAGACAGGGCAGAAGCTTTCTTT.

The CDR3 region has the DNA TGTGCCAGCAGCTTAGCTCTTGGTAGCGGCACAGATACGCAGTATTTT. It translates to CASSLALGSGTDTQYF. The rearrangement joins TRBV7-9 to TRBJ2-3; possibly TRBD2 for D (5 bases). Germline loops: CDR1 SEHNR, CDR2 FQNEAQ (reference sequence). CDR3 length: 16 amino acids. V was pared by 0 bases and J by 1 base, with 11 bases between.

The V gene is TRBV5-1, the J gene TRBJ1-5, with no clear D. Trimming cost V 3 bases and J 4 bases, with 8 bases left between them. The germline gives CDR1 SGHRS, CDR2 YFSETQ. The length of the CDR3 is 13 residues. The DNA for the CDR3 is TGCGCCAGCAGCTCCTACAGAAATCAGCCCCAGCATTTT. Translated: CASSSYRNQPQHF.

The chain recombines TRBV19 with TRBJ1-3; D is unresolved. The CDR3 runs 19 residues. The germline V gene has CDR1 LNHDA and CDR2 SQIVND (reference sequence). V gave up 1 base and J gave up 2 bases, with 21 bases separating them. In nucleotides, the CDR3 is TGTGCCAGTAGTATAGGAAGACTACGGCGGGGTCTAACTGGAAACACCATATATTTT. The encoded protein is CASSIGRLRRGLTGNTIYF.

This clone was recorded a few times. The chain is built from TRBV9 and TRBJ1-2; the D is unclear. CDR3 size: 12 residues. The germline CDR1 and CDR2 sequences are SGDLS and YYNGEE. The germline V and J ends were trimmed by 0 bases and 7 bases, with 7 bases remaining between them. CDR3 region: CASSVVDGGYTF. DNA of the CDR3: TGTGCCAGCAGCGTAGTAGATGGTGGCTACACCTTC.